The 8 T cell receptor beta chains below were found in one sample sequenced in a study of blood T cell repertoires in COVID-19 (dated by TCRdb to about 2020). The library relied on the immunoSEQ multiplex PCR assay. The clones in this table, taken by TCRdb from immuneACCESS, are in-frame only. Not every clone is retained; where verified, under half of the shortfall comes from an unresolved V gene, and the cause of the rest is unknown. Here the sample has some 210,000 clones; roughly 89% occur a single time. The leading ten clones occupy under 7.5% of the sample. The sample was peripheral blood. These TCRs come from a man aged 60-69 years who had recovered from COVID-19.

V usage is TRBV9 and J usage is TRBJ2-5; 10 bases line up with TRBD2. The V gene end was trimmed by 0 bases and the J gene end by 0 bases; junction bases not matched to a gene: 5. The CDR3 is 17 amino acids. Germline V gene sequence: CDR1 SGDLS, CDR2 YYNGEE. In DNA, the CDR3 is TGTGCCAGCAGCGTAGGTTCTAGCGGGAGCAACCAAGAGACCCAGTACTTC. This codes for CASSVGSSGSNQETQYF.

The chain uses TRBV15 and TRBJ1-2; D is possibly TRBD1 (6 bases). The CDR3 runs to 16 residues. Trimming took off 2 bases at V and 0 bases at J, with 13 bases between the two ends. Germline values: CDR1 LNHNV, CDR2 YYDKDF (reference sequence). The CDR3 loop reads CATSRHQGTTNYGYTF. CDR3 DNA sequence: TGTGCCACCAGCAGACACCAGGGGACAACTAACTATGGCTACACCTTC.

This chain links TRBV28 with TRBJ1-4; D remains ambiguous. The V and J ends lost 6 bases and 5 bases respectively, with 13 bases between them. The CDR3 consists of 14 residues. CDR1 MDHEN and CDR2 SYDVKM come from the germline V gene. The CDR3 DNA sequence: TGTGCCAGCAGCCCCGCCGGGAAGAATGAAAAACTGTTTTTT. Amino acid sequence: CASSPAGKNEKLFF. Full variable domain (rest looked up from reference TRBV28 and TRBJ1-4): DVKVTQSSRYLVKRTGEKVFLECVQDMDHENMFWYRQDPGLGLRLIYFSYDVKMKEKGDIPEGYSVSREKKERFSLILESASTNQTSMYLCASSPAGKNEKLFFGSGTQLSVL.

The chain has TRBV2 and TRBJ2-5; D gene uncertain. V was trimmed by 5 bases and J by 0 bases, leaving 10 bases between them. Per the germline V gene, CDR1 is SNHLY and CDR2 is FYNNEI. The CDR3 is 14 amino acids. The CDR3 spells CASSRPRYQETQYF. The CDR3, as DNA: TGTGCCAGCAGTCGTCCCAGGTACCAAGAGACCCAGTACTTC.

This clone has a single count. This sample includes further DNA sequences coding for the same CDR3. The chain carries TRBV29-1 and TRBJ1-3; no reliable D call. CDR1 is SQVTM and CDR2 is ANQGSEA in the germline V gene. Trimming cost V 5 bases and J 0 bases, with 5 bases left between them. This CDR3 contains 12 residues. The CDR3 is CSVTYSGNTIYF. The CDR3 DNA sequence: TGCAGCGTTACTTACTCTGGAAACACCATATATTTT.

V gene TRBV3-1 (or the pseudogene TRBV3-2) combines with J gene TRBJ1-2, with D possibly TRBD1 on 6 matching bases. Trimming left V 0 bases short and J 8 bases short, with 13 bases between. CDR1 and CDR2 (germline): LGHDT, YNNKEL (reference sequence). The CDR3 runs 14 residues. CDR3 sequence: CASSQEWGRRGYTF. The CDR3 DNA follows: TGTGCCAGCAGCCAAGAGTGGGGGCGGCGGGGCTACACCTTC.

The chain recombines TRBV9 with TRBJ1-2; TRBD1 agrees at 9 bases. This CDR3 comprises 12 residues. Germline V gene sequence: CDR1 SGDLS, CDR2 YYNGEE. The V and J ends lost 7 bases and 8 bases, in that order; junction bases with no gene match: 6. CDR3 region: CASAGDRAGYTF. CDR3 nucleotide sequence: TGTGCCAGCGCTGGGGACAGGGCCGGCTACACCTTC.

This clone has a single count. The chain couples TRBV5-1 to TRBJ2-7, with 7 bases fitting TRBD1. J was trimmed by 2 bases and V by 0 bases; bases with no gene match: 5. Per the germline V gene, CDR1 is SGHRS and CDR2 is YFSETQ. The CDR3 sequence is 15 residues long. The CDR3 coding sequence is TGCGCCAGCAGCTTGGACAGGGGTCAAACCTACGAGCAGTACTTC. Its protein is CASSLDRGQTYEQYF.